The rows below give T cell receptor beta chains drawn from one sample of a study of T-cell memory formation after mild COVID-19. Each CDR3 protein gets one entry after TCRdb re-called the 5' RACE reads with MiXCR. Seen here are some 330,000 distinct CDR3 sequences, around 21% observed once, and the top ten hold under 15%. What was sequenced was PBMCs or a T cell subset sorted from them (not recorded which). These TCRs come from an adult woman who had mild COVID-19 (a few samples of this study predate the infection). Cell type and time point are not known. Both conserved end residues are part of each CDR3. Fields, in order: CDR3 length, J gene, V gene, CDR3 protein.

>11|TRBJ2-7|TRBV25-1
CASRGGGEQYF
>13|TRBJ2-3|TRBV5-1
CASSRSGTDTQYF
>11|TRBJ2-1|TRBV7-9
CASSPIDEQFF
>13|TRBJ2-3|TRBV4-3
CASSPGAEDTQYF
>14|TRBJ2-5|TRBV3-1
CASSQETSQETQYF
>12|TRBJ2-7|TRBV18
CASSPDWGEQYF
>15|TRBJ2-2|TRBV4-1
CASRYRVGNTGELFF
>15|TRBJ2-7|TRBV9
CASSVGSTVGDEQYF
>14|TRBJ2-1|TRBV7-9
CASSFPDGRDEQFF
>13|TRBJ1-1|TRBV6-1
CASRWDTNTEAFF
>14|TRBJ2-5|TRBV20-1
CSASGLAGGETQYF
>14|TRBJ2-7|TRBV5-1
CASSLSGATYEQYF
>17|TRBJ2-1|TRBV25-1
CASSETTIAGGRNEQFF
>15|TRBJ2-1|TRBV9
CASSDERGGGHEQFF
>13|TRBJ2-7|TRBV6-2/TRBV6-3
CATGQGPPYEQYF
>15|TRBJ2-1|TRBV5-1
CASSLGGPSYNEQFF
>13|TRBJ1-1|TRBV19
CASRKSRNTEAFF
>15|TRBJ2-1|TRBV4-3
CASSQSRGQYNEQFF
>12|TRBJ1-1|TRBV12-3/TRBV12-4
CASSWRPGVAFF
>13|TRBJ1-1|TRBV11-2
CASSSLAVTEAFF
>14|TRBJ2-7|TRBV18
CASSPGTGVDEQYF
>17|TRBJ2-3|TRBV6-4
CASSESVGGGSTDTQYF
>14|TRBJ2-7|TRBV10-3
CAISESGWSYEQYF
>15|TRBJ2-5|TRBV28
CASQRLAGLQETQYF
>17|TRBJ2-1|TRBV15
CATSRVFGGASYNEQFF
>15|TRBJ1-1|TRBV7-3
CASSSTPQGNTEAFF
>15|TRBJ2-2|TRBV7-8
CASSDDRPYTGELFF
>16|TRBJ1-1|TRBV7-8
CASSPRTLLMGTEAFF
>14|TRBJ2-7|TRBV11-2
CASTGSGGIYEQYF
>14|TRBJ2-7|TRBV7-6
CASSWDRGAYEQYF
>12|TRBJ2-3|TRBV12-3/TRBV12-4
CASSYFRDTQYF
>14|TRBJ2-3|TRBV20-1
CSARDRMLTDTQYF
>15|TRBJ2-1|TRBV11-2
CASSLQAGGFDEQFF
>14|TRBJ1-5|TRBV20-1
CSARDPGESQPQHF
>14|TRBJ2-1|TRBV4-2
CASSLGETGDEQFF
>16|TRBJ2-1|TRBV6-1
CASSEETVSSYNEQFF
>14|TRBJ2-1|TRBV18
CASSKDQGFNEQFF
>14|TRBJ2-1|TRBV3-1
CASSQLLKVNEQFF
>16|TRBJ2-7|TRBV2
CASSEVGDYGAYEQYF
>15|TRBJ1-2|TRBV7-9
CASSLGQGDNYGYTF
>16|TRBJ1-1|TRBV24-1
CATSDSGQGTNTEAFF
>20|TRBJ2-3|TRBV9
CASSDLGGPTGSYSTDTQYF
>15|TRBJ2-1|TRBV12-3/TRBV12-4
CASSLLAARDNEQFF
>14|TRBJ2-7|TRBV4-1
CASSYPASSYEQYF
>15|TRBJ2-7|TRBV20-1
CSARDRTGGSYEQYF
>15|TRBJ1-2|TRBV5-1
CASSLWPGEPYGYTF
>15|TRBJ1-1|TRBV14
CASSPGVEMNTEAFF
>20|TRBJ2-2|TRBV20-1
CSARAISGQGEVTGTGELFF
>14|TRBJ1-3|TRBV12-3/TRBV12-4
CASSRQGSGNTIYF
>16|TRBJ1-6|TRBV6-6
CASSYKVAEGDSPLHF
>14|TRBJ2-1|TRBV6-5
CASSATGFYNEQFF
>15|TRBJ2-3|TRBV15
CATSTMPRGLDTQYF
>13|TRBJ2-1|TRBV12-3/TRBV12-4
CASSSTGYNEQFF
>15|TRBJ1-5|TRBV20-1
CSARKDERSNQPQHF
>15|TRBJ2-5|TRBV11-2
CASSWTGGASETQYF
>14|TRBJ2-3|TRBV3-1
CASSQRRGGTTQYF
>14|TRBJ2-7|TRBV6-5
CASRGSGISYEQYF